This paragraph reports one T cell receptor (beta chain). Only in-frame clones appear in the TCRdb table, and some are missing; sequencing was by immunoSEQ multiplex PCR. In the table there are around 200,000 clones, 84% of which are singletons. This sample is part of a study of blood T cell repertoires in COVID-19. Germline CDR1 and CDR2: MNHNS and SASEGT. The CDR3 has 13 amino acids. V was cut by 0 bases and J by 11 bases, with 10 bases left in between. This receptor was identified in a human donor with acute or convalescent COVID-19. The donor label of this sample is uncertain. Sequencing used peripheral blood. The chain uses TRBV6-1 and TRBJ1-4; no definite D call. CDR3 protein: CASSEAEQLKLFF. DNA for the CDR3: TGTGCCAGCAGTGAAGCCGAACAGCTGAAACTGTTTTTT.